This T cell receptor beta chain was recorded in a study of blood T cell repertoires in COVID-19. Overall study context: Sites in the United States, Italy and Spain provided acute and convalescent COVID-19 samples. From T cells, B-cell-depleted T cells, or PBMCs came the material, which was cDNA or gDNA.

CDR1 and CDR2 (germline): LNHDA, SQIVND (reference sequence). With 5 bases clipped from V and 7 bases from J, the junction kept 3 bases outside the gene matches. The CDR3 loop spans 13 amino acids. In the original processing: Cell counts per sample came from amplifying reference gene primers. Sequencing was performed with immunoSEQ multiplex PCR; in TCRdb, only in-frame clones are kept and a portion is missing. That table is the source of V, J and clone size, and D and trimming were worked out from the DNA. The sample yields some 160,000 clones, 85% to 90% seen once. The chain combines TRBV19 with TRBJ2-2; TRBD1 matches at 8 bases. The receptor was derived from a man in his fifties or sixties who had recovered from COVID-19. The sequencing sample was made of peripheral blood. Here the CDR3 DNA reads TGTGCCAGTAGTCTGGACAGGGACGGGGAGCTGTTTTTT. Translation gives CASSLDRDGELFF.